The clone carrying this T cell receptor beta chain has more than one count but fewer than ten. Its antigen remains unidentified. TCRdb re-called the RT-PCR reads through MiXCR, storing one row per CDR3 protein. The sample holds approximately 230,000 distinct CDR3 sequences, approximately 12% seen once. These data come from a study of response to subunit inactivated influenza vaccine. Whole-study results and caveats: New T cells are recruited in small numbers by each seasonal influenza vaccination, according to the authors' suggestion.

CDR1 is LNHDA, CDR2 SQIVND, per germline (reference sequence). The V end was cut by 4 bases, the J end by 1 base, with 14 bases between. There are 16 residues in the CDR3. This clonotype was obtained from a man aged 45-60 years who received an inactivated influenza vaccine. The chain recombines TRBV19 with TRBJ1-3; no firm D call. The sample consisted of non-naive T cells sorted from PBMCs, taken 14 to 15 days before vaccination. CDR3 coding DNA: TGTGCCAGTAGTAGGCTGGATACATATTCTGGAAACACCATATATTTT. It is translated as CASSRLDTYSGNTIYF.